These T cell receptor beta chains were read from a single sample in a study of shared clonotypes between healthy human individuals. Clones were read by immunoSEQ multiplex PCR, and TCRdb kept only the in-frame ones, dropping some. Among 850,000 to 1,100,000 clones listed, 70% to 85% were seen once. Sequenced sample: memory CD4+ T cells from PBMCs. The receptors here all came from a man aged 18 to 30 in good health. Some clones in this sample may be carry-over from other donors' samples. The CDR3 runs from the conserved cysteine through the conserved F or W. D genes are given only for firm matches. Expanded clones get a size class; other rows say once, few or many, or leave the size out.

>TRBV7-8|TRBD2|-|TRBJ2-5
TGTGCCACGGGACTAGCGGGGGAAGAGACCCAGTACTTC
CATGLAGEETQYF
>TRBV7-9|-|-|TRBJ2-7
TGTGCCAGCAGCCCCTGGGACTGGAGCTCCTACGAGCAGTACTTC
CASSPWDWSSYEQYF
>TRBV5-1|-|-|TRBJ2-7
TGCGCCAGCAGCTTGGAATCCAGGGTTGGTGAGCAGTACTTC
CASSLESRVGEQYF
>TRBV11-2|TRBD2|-|TRBJ2-1
TGTGCCAGCAGCTTGGCTAGCGGGAACAATGAGCAGTTCTTC
CASSLASGNNEQFF
>TRBV7-9|TRBD1|-|TRBJ2-5
TGTGCCAGCAGCCCGAGGACAGGGGGGGAGGAGACCCAGTACTTC
CASSPRTGGEETQYF
>TRBV7-3|-|-|TRBJ2-2
TGTGCCAGCAGCTTCGACAGTAACACCGGGGAGCTGTTTTTT
CASSFDSNTGELFF
>TRBV27|TRBD1|-|TRBJ2-1
TGTGCCAGCGGTCTGATGTGGGACAGGGGTCACAATGAGCAGTTCTTC
CASGLMWDRGHNEQFF
>TRBV19|-|-|TRBJ1-1
TGTGCCAGTAGGCTTGGGGGGGGGTCGGGTGAAGCTTTCTTT
CASRLGGGSGEAFF
>TRBV7-9|TRBD1|-|TRBJ2-3
TGTGCCAGCAGCTTAGCGGAGGGGACAGGGGGTAAAGATACGCAGTATTTT
CASSLAEGTGGKDTQYF
>TRBV5-1|-|-|TRBJ2-3
TGCGCCAGCAGCTTGGACAGTCTCACAGATACGCAGTATTTT
CASSLDSLTDTQYF
>TRBV5-1|TRBD1|-|TRBJ2-2
TGCGCCAGCAGCTACAGGGGAAACACCGGGGAGCTGTTTTTT
CASSYRGNTGELFF
>TRBV30|TRBD2|few|TRBJ2-7
TGTGCCTGGAGACCCGGGACTAGCGGGAACCTTCCCTACGAGCAGTACTTC
CAWRPGTSGNLPYEQYF
>TRBV4-2|TRBD2|-|TRBJ2-3
TGTGCCAGCAGCCAAGAAACCCGGACTAGCGGGAGGCCAGATACGCAGTATTTT
CASSQETRTSGRPDTQYF